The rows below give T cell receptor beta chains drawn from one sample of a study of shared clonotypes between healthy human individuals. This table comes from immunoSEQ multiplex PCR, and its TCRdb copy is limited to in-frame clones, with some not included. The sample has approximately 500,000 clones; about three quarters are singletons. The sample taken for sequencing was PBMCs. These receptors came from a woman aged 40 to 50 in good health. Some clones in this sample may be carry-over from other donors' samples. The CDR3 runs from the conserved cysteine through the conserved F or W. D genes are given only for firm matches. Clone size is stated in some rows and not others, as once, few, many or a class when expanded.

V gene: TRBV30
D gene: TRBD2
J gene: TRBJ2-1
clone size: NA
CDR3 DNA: TGTGCCTGGGAACCGGGACTAGCGGGAGGACGGGACCAGTTCTTC
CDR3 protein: CAWEPGLAGGRDQFF

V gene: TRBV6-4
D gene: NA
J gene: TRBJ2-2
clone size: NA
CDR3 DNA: TGTGCCAGCAGTGACTCCCTGGTTACAGTAGGCGGGGAGCTGTTTTTT
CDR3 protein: CASSDSLVTVGGELFF

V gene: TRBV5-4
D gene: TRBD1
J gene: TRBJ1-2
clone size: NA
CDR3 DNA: TGTGCCAGCAGCTTGAGAACAGGGGCTAACTATGGCTACACCTTC
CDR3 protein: CASSLRTGANYGYTF

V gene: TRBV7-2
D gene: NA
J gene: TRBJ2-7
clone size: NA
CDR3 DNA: TGTGCCAGCAGCTTAGGCGGGGCAGGGTGGGTCTACGAGCAGTACTTC
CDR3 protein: CASSLGGAGWVYEQYF

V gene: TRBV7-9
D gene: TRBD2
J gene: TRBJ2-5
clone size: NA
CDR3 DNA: TGTGCCAGCAGCTCCGGACTAGCGGGAGTAGAGACCCAGTACTTC
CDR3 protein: CASSSGLAGVETQYF

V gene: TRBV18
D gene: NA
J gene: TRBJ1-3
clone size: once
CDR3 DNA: TGTGCCAGCTCACCAGAATACGCCACCAATACTGGAAACACCATATATTTT
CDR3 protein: CASSPEYATNTGNTIYF

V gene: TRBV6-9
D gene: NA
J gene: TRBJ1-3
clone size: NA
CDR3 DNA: TGTGCCAGCAGCTTGGGGAACAGGGAAGGTGGAAACACCATATATTTT
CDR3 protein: CASSLGNREGGNTIYF

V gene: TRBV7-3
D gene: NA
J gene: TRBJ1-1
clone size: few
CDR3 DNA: TGTGCCAGCAGCTCACAAGGCGATACTGAAGCTTTCTTT
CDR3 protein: CASSSQGDTEAFF

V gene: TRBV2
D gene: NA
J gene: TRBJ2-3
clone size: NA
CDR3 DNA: TGTGCCAGCAGGCCCCAGGACTCGGCAGATACGCAGTATTTT
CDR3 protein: CASRPQDSADTQYF

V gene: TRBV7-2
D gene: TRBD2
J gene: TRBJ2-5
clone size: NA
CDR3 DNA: TGTGCCAGCAGCCCCGAAGGACTAGCGGGAGGAGAGACCCAGTACTTC
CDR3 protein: CASSPEGLAGGETQYF

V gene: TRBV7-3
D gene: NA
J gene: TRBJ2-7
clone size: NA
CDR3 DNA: TGTGCCAGCAGCTTAACGGGGTCATTCTCCTACGAGCAGTACTTC
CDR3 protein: CASSLTGSFSYEQYF

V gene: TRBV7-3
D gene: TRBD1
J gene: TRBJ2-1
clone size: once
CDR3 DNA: TGTGCCAGCAGCCCCCCCGGCGGGACAGGGGTTAATGAGCAGTTCTTC
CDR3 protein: CASSPPGGTGVNEQFF

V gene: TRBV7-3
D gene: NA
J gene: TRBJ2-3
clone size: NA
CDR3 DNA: TGTGCCAGCAGCTTTTCGGGGGTCAGCACAGATACGCAGTATTTT
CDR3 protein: CASSFSGVSTDTQYF

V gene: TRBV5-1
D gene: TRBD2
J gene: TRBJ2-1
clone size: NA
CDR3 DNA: TGCGCCAGCAGCCCCAGGACTAGCGGGTCAGGCAATGAGCAGTTCTTC
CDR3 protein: CASSPRTSGSGNEQFF

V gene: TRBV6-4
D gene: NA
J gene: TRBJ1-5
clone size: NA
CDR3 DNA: TGTGCCAGCAGTGAGTATGTGGATCAGCCCCAGCATTTT
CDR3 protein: CASSEYVDQPQHF

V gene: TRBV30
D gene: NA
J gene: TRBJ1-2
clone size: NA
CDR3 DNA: TGTGCCTGGAGTATCGGCACAATCTATGGCTACACCTTC
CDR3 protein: CAWSIGTIYGYTF

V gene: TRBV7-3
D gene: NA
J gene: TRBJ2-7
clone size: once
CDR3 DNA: TGTGCCAGCAGCTTGAATACAAGGCCCTACGAGCAGTACTTC
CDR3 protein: CASSLNTRPYEQYF

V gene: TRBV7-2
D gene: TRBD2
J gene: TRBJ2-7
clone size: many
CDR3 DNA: TGTGCCAGCAGCTCAGGCGGGGGCTCCTACGAGCAGTACTTC
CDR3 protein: CASSSGGGSYEQYF

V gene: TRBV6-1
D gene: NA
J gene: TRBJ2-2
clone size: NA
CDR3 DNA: TGTGCCATCGGGTCAGCACGTCGGGTCGGGGAGCTGTTTTTT
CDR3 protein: CAIGSARRVGELFF

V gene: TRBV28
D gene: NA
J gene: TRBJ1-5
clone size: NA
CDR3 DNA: TGTGCCAGCAGCACCTTGAGGAAGGCGGATCAGCCCCAGCATTTT
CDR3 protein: CASSTLRKADQPQHF

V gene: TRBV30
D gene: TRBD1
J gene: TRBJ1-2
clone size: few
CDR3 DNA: TGTGCCTGGACCACCGGGACAGGGAGCGACTATGGCTACACCTTC
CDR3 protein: CAWTTGTGSDYGYTF

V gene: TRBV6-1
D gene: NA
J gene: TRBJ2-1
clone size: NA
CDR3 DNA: TGTGCCAGCAGGAGATTCCTCTCCTCCTACAATGAGCAGTTCTTC
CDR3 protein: CASRRFLSSYNEQFF

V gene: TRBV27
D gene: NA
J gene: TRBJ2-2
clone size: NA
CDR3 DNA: TGTGCCAGCAGTTTACTAGGAGCCGGGGAGCTGTTTTTT
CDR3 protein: CASSLLGAGELFF

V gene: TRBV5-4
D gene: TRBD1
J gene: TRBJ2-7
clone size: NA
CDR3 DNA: TGTGCCAGCAGCTTGGTAGGGACAGGGGGCTACGAGCAGTACTTC
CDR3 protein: CASSLVGTGGYEQYF

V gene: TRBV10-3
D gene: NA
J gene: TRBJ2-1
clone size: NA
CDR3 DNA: TGTGCCACCTCGTTGGGGGGAGCAAGGAATGAGCAGTTCTTC
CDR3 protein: CATSLGGARNEQFF

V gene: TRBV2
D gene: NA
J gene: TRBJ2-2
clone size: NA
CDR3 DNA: TGTGCCAGCAGTGAAGCTCCACGGAGGGAGCTGTTTTTT
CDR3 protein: CASSEAPRRELFF

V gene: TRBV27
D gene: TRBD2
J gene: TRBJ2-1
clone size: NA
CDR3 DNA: TGTGCCAGCAGTTTATCGGGGGGGAGTACCTACAATGAGCAGTTCTTC
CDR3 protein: CASSLSGGSTYNEQFF

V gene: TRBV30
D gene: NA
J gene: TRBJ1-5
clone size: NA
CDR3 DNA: TGTGCCTGGAGTGTTTCAGGGGCTCAGCCCCAGCATTTT
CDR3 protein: CAWSVSGAQPQHF

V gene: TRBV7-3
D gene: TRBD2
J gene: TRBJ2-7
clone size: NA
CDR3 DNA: TGTGCCAGCAGCTTAAGTAGCGGGAGTTCCTACGAGCAGTACTTC
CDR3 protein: CASSLSSGSSYEQYF

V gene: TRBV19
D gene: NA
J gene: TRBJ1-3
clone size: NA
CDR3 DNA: TGTGCCAGTAGTATTGGCCGGACTGGAAACACCATATATTTT
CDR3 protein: CASSIGRTGNTIYF